The 15 T cell receptor beta chains reported below all come from one sample, sequenced in a study of blood T cell repertoires in COVID-19. Sequencing used immunoSEQ multiplex PCR; TCRdb keeps in-frame clones, though not all of them. The data show some 40,000 clones, almost 85% seen once. The sample taken for sequencing was peripheral blood. The receptors here all came from a human donor in a cohort sampled during active COVID-19.

This clone has only a few counts. This chain links TRBV6-4 with TRBJ1-6; TRBD1 matches at 8 bases. The germline CDR1 and CDR2 sequences are MRHNA and SNTAGT. This CDR3 comprises 14 residues. V lost 5 bases to trimming and J lost 6 bases; unmatched junction nucleotides: 3. The CDR3 DNA reads as TGTGCCAGCAGTTCGGGACAGGCTAATTCACCCCTCCACTTT. It yields the protein CASSSGQANSPLHF.

The chain employs TRBV5-8 and TRBJ2-5; TRBD2 agrees at 13 bases. V was clipped by 3 bases and J by 0 bases; unmatched bases: 2. The CDR3 is 16 residues long. The germline V gene encodes CDR1 SGHTS and CDR2 YDEGEE. In DNA form, the CDR3 reads TGTGCCAGCAGCTGGGGGACTAGCGGGGACCAAGAGACCCAGTACTTC. Translating it yields CASSWGTSGDQETQYF.

The rearrangement links TRBV11-2 to TRBJ1-3; possible D gene TRBD1, 6 bases. The CDR3 runs 15 residues. V lost 6 bases to trimming and J lost 0 bases, with 12 bases between them. The V gene's germline CDR1 is SGHAT and CDR2 FQNNGV. The CDR3 protein is CASRDDRTSGNTIYF. DNA of the CDR3: TGTGCCAGCAGGGACGACAGGACCTCTGGAAACACCATATATTTT.

The V and J genes are TRBV19 and TRBJ2-2, with TRBD2 matching 7 bases. Germline lookup yields CDR1 LNHDA and CDR2 SQIVND (reference sequence). The V gene end was trimmed by 5 bases and the J gene end by 0 bases; junction bases not matched to a gene: 0. The CDR3 covers 14 residues. CDR3 loop: CASSAGANTGELFF. The CDR3 DNA reads as TGTGCCAGTAGTGCGGGGGCGAACACCGGGGAGCTGTTTTTT. Together with reference TRBV19 and TRBJ2-2, the CDR3 gives the full variable domain: DGGITQSPKYLFRKEGQNVTLSCEQNLNHDAMYWYRQDPGQGLRLIYYSQIVNDFQKGDIAEGYSVSREKKESFPLTVTSAQKNPTAFYLCASSAGANTGELFFGEGSRLTVL.

V and J are TRBV5-4 and TRBJ2-1; 14 bases line up with TRBD2. This CDR3 spans 16 amino acids. Germline V CDR1 and CDR2: SGHNT, YYREEE (reference sequence). V was clipped by 3 bases and J by 7 bases; unmatched bases: 6. CDR3 loop: CASSSSTSGRGNEQFF. DNA of the CDR3: TGTGCCAGCAGCTCCTCGACTAGCGGGAGGGGGAATGAGCAGTTCTTC.

The DNA for the CDR3 is TGTGCCTGGAGTGTAGGGACAGGAGGGGAGACCCAGTACTTC. Translated, it gives CAWSVGTGGETQYF. This chain joins TRBV30 and TRBJ2-5, with TRBD1 identical over 8 bases. Germline assignment: CDR1 GTSNPN and CDR2 SVGIG (reference sequence). CDR3 length equals 14 residues. V dropped 0 bases and J dropped 5; count of bases not matched to a gene: 5.

V gene TRBV30 combines with J gene TRBJ2-5; 9 nucleotides align to TRBD2. This CDR3 region has 15 residues. Per germline, CDR1 GTSNPN and CDR2 SVGIG (reference sequence). The trim removed 0 bases at V and 6 bases at J, leaving 8 bases unmatched. CDR3 in amino acids: CAWSVNSGSVKTQYF. CDR3 nucleotide sequence: TGTGCCTGGAGTGTAAATAGCGGGAGTGTAAAGACCCAGTACTTC. Full variable domain (missing parts from reference TRBV30 and TRBJ2-5): SQTIHQWPATLVQPVGSPLSLECTVEGTSNPNLYWYRQAAGRGLQLLFYSVGIGQISSEVPQNLSASRPQDRQFILSSKKLLLSDSGFYLCAWSVNSGSVKTQYFGPGTRLLVL.

In DNA form, the CDR3 reads TGTGCCAGCAGCCCCCGAGGCAGCTTAGAAGAAAAACTGTTTTTT. It encodes CASSPRGSLEEKLFF. This chain uses TRBV3-1 (or the pseudogene TRBV3-2) with TRBJ1-4, with D unclear. Germline CDR1 and CDR2: LGHDT and YNNKEL (reference sequence). The CDR3 extends over 15 amino acids. Trimming pared 4 bases from V and 8 bases from J, leaving 17 bases between.

The chain links TRBV5-4 to TRBJ2-5, with no clear D. Germline V lookup: CDR1 SGHNT, CDR2 YYREEE (reference sequence). CDR3 size: 13 residues. With 1 base removed from V and 2 bases from J, the gap between germline ends came to 6 bases. The CDR3 reads CASSLQFQETQYF. The DNA for the CDR3 is TGTGCCAGCAGCTTGCAATTTCAAGAGACCCAGTACTTC.

For the CDR3, the DNA is TGTGCCAGCAGTACACGTCGGGTTCCTGGGGGCGTAGCTTTCTTT. It is translated as CASSTRRVPGGVAFF. The gene calls are TRBV6-5 and TRBJ1-1; perhaps TRBD1 as D (6 bases). The germline V gene has CDR1 MNHEY and CDR2 SVGAGI. The V end was cut by 5 bases, the J end by 10 bases, with 23 bases between. The CDR3 consists of 15 residues.

This clone is a singleton in its sample. V gene TRBV7-9 combines with J gene TRBJ2-5; D may be TRBD1 (6 bases). The CDR3 length is 19 residues. In germline, CDR1 is SEHNR, CDR2 FQNEAQ (reference sequence). The ends were cut back, 5 bases at V and 1 base at J, with 26 bases in the middle. CDR3 nucleotide sequence: TGTGCCAGCAGCCAGACGACAGGTTGGAGGTTAGATTTCCAAGAGACCCAGTACTTC. Protein product: CASSQTTGWRLDFQETQYF.

This clone was picked up one time. J is TRBJ2-3 and V is TRBV5-1; no clear D gene. Trimming stripped 3 bases from V and 0 bases from J, with 5 bases between. Germline assignment: CDR1 SGHRS and CDR2 YFSETQ. The CDR3 totals 13 residues. DNA for the CDR3: TGCGCCAGCAGCTCAGCGAGCACAGATACGCAGTATTTT. Protein: CASSSASTDTQYF.

The chain joins TRBV6-2 or TRBV6-3 to TRBJ2-5; D perhaps matches TRBD2 (6 bases). The CDR3 has 14 amino acids. Trimming cost V 6 bases and J 9 bases, with 20 bases left between them. The germline gives CDR1 MNHEY, CDR2 SVGEGT. This CDR3 is CASSPSAGLSAQYF. CDR3 sequence (DNA): TGTGCCAGCAGCCCTAGCGCGGGTCTTTCCGCCCAGTACTTC.

The gene calls are TRBV2 and TRBJ2-7, with 13 nucleotides matching TRBD2. There are 14 residues in the CDR3. Germline V lookup: CDR1 SNHLY, CDR2 FYNNEI. The V and J ends lost 6 bases and 4 bases, in that order; junction bases with no gene match: 3. As DNA, the CDR3 is TGTGCCAGCAGGGGACTAGCGGGACGATACGAGCAGTACTTC. Translated: CASRGLAGRYEQYF.

This clone has only a few counts. The chain links TRBV10-1 to TRBJ2-4; TRBD2 aligns across 7 bases. Germline V lookup: CDR1 WNHNN, CDR2 SYGVQD (reference sequence). CDR3 size: 15 residues. Trimming took 8 bases from V and 0 from J; bases not matched to a gene: 7. The CDR3 region has the DNA TGCGCCAGCCCTAGCGGAAAGCTAGCCAAAAACATTCAGTACTTC. Protein: CASPSGKLAKNIQYF.